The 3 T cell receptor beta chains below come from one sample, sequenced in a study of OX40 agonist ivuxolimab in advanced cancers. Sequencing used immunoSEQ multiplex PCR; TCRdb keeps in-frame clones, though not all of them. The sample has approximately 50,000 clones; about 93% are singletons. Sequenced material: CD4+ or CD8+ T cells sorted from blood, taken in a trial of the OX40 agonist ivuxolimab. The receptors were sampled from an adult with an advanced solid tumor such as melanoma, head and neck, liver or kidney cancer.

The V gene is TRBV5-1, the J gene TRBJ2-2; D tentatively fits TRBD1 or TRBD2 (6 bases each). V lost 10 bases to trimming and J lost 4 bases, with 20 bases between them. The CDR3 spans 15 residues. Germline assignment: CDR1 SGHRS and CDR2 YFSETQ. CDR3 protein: CAAHRRGTSTGELFF. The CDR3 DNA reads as TGCGCCGCTCATCGCCGGGGGACAAGCACCGGGGAGCTGTTTTTT.

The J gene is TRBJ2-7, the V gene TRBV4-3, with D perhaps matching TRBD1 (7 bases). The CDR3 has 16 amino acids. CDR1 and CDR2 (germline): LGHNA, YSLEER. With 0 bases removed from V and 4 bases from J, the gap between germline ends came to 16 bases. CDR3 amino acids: CASSQEWQGGYYEQYF. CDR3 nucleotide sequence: TGCGCCAGCAGCCAAGAATGGCAGGGGGGATATTACGAGCAGTACTTC.

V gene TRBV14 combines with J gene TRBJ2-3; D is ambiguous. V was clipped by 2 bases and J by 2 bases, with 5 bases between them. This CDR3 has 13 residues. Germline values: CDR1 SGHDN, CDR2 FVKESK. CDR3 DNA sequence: TGTGCCAGCAGCCAACAAGACACAGATACGCAGTATTTT. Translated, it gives CASSQQDTDTQYF.